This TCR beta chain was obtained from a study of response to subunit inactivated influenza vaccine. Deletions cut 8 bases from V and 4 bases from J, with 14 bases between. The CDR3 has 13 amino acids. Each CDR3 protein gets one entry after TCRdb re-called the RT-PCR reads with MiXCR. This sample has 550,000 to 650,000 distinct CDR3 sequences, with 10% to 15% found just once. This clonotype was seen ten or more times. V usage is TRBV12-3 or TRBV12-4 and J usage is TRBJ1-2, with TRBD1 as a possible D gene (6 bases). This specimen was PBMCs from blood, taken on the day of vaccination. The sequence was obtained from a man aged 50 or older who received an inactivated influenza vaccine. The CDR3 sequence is CASGMGAGYGYTF. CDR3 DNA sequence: TGTGCCAGCGGAATGGGGGCGGGCTATGGCTACACCTTC.